Here is one T cell receptor beta chain with its context. The data are from a study of blood T cell repertoires in COVID-19. Study context: Acute and convalescent COVID-19 samples came from the United States, Italy and Spain. From T cells, B-cell-depleted T cells, or PBMCs came the material, which was cDNA or gDNA.

The CDR3 covers 17 residues. V dropped 1 base and J dropped 6 bases, with 19 bases sitting between them. Germline V gene data show CDR1 as MGHRA and CDR2 as YSYEKL. Authors' processing steps: Counts of nucleated cells, estimated from reference gene primer amplification, were obtained. Repertoires were generated with immunoSEQ multiplex PCR, while TCRdb's copy carries only in-frame clones and drops some. The DNA was the basis for D and trimming; V, J and clone size are from that table. Of around 150,000 clones detected, 86% appear once; the ten largest clones hold 0.99%. This receptor was identified in a man aged 18 to 29 with acute or convalescent COVID-19. The sequenced sample was peripheral blood. This chain connects TRBV4-1 to TRBJ1-5, with D possibly matching TRBD1 (5 bases). CDR3 protein: CASSQGERAGFAQPQHF. CDR3 coding DNA: TGCGCCAGCAGCCAAGGCGAGCGTGCAGGGTTCGCTCAGCCCCAGCATTTT.